The rows below give T cell receptor beta chains drawn from one sample of a study of post-analysis software for immune sequencing data. One entry per CDR3 protein results from TCRdb running MiXCR on the PCR reads. This table holds about 460,000 distinct CDR3 sequences, nearly 45% found once. Material: blood. The origin of the receptors is a girl aged 5 to 17 with multiple sclerosis. Each CDR3 is given with its conserved first and last residue. The D gene is left open where the match is weak. Not all rows give a size; the values are once, few, many and, for expanded clones, a class.

d_gene: .; v_gene: TRBV20-1; j_gene: TRBJ2-3; abundance: .; CDR3aa: CSASEGYSVTQYF; CDR3nt: TGCAGTGCTAGCGAGGGGTATTCAGTTACGCAGTATTTT
d_gene: .; v_gene: TRBV9; j_gene: TRBJ2-1; abundance: few; CDR3aa: CASSPSGGPPYNEQFF; CDR3nt: TGTGCCAGCAGCCCGAGTGGGGGGCCCCCTTACAATGAGCAGTTCTTC
d_gene: TRBD1; v_gene: TRBV9; j_gene: TRBJ1-2; abundance: few; CDR3aa: CASSVATGGEKYSYGYTF; CDR3nt: TGTGCCAGCAGCGTAGCCACAGGGGGAGAAAAGTACAGCTATGGCTACACCTTC
d_gene: .; v_gene: TRBV20-1; j_gene: TRBJ2-7; abundance: .; CDR3aa: CSATALEAYEQYF; CDR3nt: TGCAGTGCGACAGCACTAGAAGCCTACGAGCAGTACTTC
d_gene: .; v_gene: TRBV3-1; j_gene: TRBJ2-1; abundance: .; CDR3aa: CASSPVGGFSYNEQFF; CDR3nt: TGTGCCAGCAGCCCTGTGGGGGGTTTCTCCTACAATGAGCAGTTCTTC
d_gene: TRBD2; v_gene: TRBV2; j_gene: TRBJ2-1; abundance: .; CDR3aa: CASTLAGGRVYNEQFF; CDR3nt: TGTGCCAGCACCCTCGCCGGCGGGAGGGTGTACAATGAGCAGTTCTTC
d_gene: .; v_gene: TRBV11-3; j_gene: TRBJ2-7; abundance: .; CDR3aa: CASSLVNAPLYEQYF; CDR3nt: TGTGCCAGCAGCTTAGTAAACGCCCCTCTCTACGAGCAGTACTTC
d_gene: .; v_gene: TRBV6-1; j_gene: TRBJ2-1; abundance: few; CDR3aa: CASSEVGSAYGNEQFF; CDR3nt: TGTGCCAGCAGTGAAGTGGGCAGCGCCTACGGTAATGAGCAGTTCTTC
d_gene: TRBD1; v_gene: TRBV10-3; j_gene: TRBJ2-7; abundance: few; CDR3aa: CAISPGQGSYEQYF; CDR3nt: TGTGCCATCAGTCCGGGACAGGGCTCCTACGAGCAGTACTTC
d_gene: TRBD1; v_gene: TRBV18; j_gene: TRBJ2-7; abundance: .; CDR3aa: CASSPPGTGNEQYF; CDR3nt: TGTGCCAGCTCACCACCCGGGACAGGGAACGAGCAGTACTTC
d_gene: .; v_gene: TRBV10-3; j_gene: TRBJ1-4; abundance: .; CDR3aa: CAVSESAATNEKLFF; CDR3nt: TGTGCCGTCAGTGAGTCGGCGGCAACTAATGAAAAACTGTTTTTT
d_gene: TRBD1; v_gene: TRBV28; j_gene: TRBJ2-7; abundance: few; CDR3aa: CASSSHGTGDKEQYF; CDR3nt: TGTGCCAGCAGTTCCCACGGGACAGGCGATAAGGAGCAGTACTTC
d_gene: TRBD2; v_gene: TRBV4-2; j_gene: TRBJ2-1; abundance: .; CDR3aa: CASSQDTLAGGYNEQFF; CDR3nt: TGTGCCAGCAGCCAAGACACCCTAGCGGGAGGGTACAATGAGCAGTTCTTC
d_gene: TRBD1; v_gene: TRBV4-1; j_gene: TRBJ1-1; abundance: .; CDR3aa: CASRPSHTQGALNTEAFF; CDR3nt: TGCGCCAGCAGGCCAAGTCACACTCAGGGGGCCCTGAACACTGAAGCTTTCTTT
d_gene: .; v_gene: TRBV9; j_gene: TRBJ2-4; abundance: once; CDR3aa: CASSSPQRGTAKNIQYF; CDR3nt: TGTGCCAGCAGTTCCCCTCAGAGAGGGACCGCCAAAAACATTCAGTACTTC
d_gene: .; v_gene: TRBV20-1; j_gene: TRBJ1-1; abundance: .; CDR3aa: CSAPPSGKSTEAFF; CDR3nt: TGCAGTGCACCACCCTCAGGGAAAAGCACTGAAGCTTTCTTT
d_gene: TRBD2; v_gene: TRBV6-2/TRBV6-3; j_gene: TRBJ2-7; abundance: few; CDR3aa: CARRGLQREPHEQYF; CDR3nt: TGTGCCAGGAGGGGGTTACAGCGGGAGCCCCACGAGCAGTACTTC
d_gene: TRBD1; v_gene: TRBV20-1; j_gene: TRBJ1-5; abundance: once; CDR3aa: CSANRQGAWSNQPQHF; CDR3nt: TGCAGTGCTAATAGACAGGGGGCCTGGAGCAATCAGCCCCAGCATTTT
d_gene: TRBD1; v_gene: TRBV4-3; j_gene: TRBJ2-3; abundance: few; CDR3aa: CASSLRGQDTDTQYF; CDR3nt: TGCGCCAGCAGCCTCCGGGGACAGGACACAGATACGCAGTATTTT
d_gene: .; v_gene: TRBV4-1; j_gene: TRBJ2-7; abundance: .; CDR3aa: CASSHGLYEQYF; CDR3nt: TGCGCCAGCAGCCATGGACTCTACGAGCAGTACTTC
d_gene: .; v_gene: TRBV5-1; j_gene: TRBJ2-7; abundance: few; CDR3aa: CASSPRWETTYEQYF; CDR3nt: TGCGCCAGCAGCCCCAGGTGGGAGACGACCTACGAGCAGTACTTC
d_gene: .; v_gene: TRBV7-9; j_gene: TRBJ2-5; abundance: few; CDR3aa: CASTLGAETQYF; CDR3nt: TGTGCCAGCACGCTAGGGGCAGAGACCCAGTACTTC
d_gene: .; v_gene: TRBV20-1; j_gene: TRBJ1-5; abundance: .; CDR3aa: CSAIDGSNQPQHF; CDR3nt: TGCAGTGCTATAGACGGTAGCAATCAGCCCCAGCATTTT
d_gene: TRBD2; v_gene: TRBV7-2; j_gene: TRBJ2-1; abundance: .; CDR3aa: CASSHYSGRGYNEQFF; CDR3nt: TGTGCCAGCAGCCACTACAGCGGGAGGGGGTACAATGAGCAGTTCTTC
d_gene: .; v_gene: TRBV20-1; j_gene: TRBJ2-5; abundance: .; CDR3aa: CSARAWEDTQYF; CDR3nt: TGCAGTGCTAGAGCCTGGGAAGACACCCAGTACTTC
d_gene: .; v_gene: TRBV4-2; j_gene: TRBJ2-3; abundance: once; CDR3aa: CASSQEVWAGDRTDTQYF; CDR3nt: TGTGCCAGCAGCCAAGAAGTATGGGCCGGGGATCGAACAGATACGCAGTATTTT
d_gene: .; v_gene: TRBV11-1; j_gene: TRBJ2-1; abundance: few; CDR3aa: CASSVGRDNEQFF; CDR3nt: TGTGCCAGCAGCGTCGGACGCGACAATGAGCAGTTCTTC
d_gene: .; v_gene: TRBV6-5; j_gene: TRBJ2-5; abundance: .; CDR3aa: CASSASWAGNEQYF; CDR3nt: TGTGCCAGCAGTGCCTCTTGGGCAGGCAATGAGCAGTACTTC
d_gene: .; v_gene: TRBV28; j_gene: TRBJ2-7; abundance: once; CDR3aa: CASSLLEGAYEQYF; CDR3nt: TGTGCCAGCAGTTTACTGGAAGGAGCGTACGAGCAGTACTTC
d_gene: TRBD1; v_gene: TRBV12-3/TRBV12-4; j_gene: TRBJ2-7; abundance: .; CDR3aa: CASSWDRVDYEQYF; CDR3nt: TGTGCCAGCAGTTGGGACAGGGTCGACTACGAGCAGTACTTC
d_gene: TRBD2; v_gene: TRBV28; j_gene: TRBJ2-5; abundance: few; CDR3aa: CASSLLQRGVETQYF; CDR3nt: TGTGCCAGCAGTTTGCTACAGCGGGGTGTAGAGACCCAGTACTTC
d_gene: .; v_gene: TRBV12-3/TRBV12-4; j_gene: TRBJ2-5; abundance: few; CDR3aa: CASSLAYQETQYF; CDR3nt: TGTGCCAGCAGTTTAGCGTATCAAGAGACCCAGTACTTC
d_gene: TRBD2; v_gene: TRBV4-1; j_gene: TRBJ2-1; abundance: few; CDR3aa: CASSPEEAGDYNEQFF; CDR3nt: TGCGCCAGCAGCCCGGAGGAAGCGGGGGATTACAATGAGCAGTTCTTC
d_gene: .; v_gene: TRBV29-1; j_gene: TRBJ1-4; abundance: once; CDR3aa: CSVGGTPNEKLFF; CDR3nt: TGCAGCGTTGGGGGTACGCCCAATGAAAAACTGTTTTTT
d_gene: TRBD2; v_gene: TRBV29-1; j_gene: TRBJ2-1; abundance: few; CDR3aa: CSVEISGRPDNEQFF; CDR3nt: TGCAGCGTTGAGATTAGCGGGAGACCTGACAATGAGCAGTTCTTC
d_gene: TRBD2; v_gene: TRBV4-3; j_gene: TRBJ2-7; abundance: few; CDR3aa: CASTPSWREAGYEQYF; CDR3nt: TGCGCCAGCACCCCAAGTTGGCGGGAGGCCGGATACGAGCAGTACTTC
d_gene: .; v_gene: TRBV12-3/TRBV12-4; j_gene: TRBJ2-5; abundance: .; CDR3aa: CASSFGEKETQYF; CDR3nt: TGTGCCAGCAGTTTCGGAGAAAAAGAGACCCAGTACTTC
d_gene: .; v_gene: TRBV29-1; j_gene: TRBJ2-1; abundance: .; CDR3aa: CSVGSGPYNEQFF; CDR3nt: TGCAGCGTTGGTAGCGGACCCTACAATGAGCAGTTCTTC
d_gene: TRBD2; v_gene: TRBV13; j_gene: TRBJ2-1; abundance: .; CDR3aa: CASSLGLGDWTSGLLKRWDEQFF; CDR3nt: TGTGCCAGCAGCTTAGGCCTAGGCGACTGGACTAGCGGACTGCTTAAGAGATGGGATGAGCAGTTCTTC
d_gene: TRBD2; v_gene: TRBV20-1; j_gene: TRBJ2-7; abundance: few; CDR3aa: CSASGTSGPMGAYEQYF; CDR3nt: TGCAGTGCTTCTGGGACTAGCGGGCCAATGGGGGCCTACGAGCAGTACTTC
d_gene: .; v_gene: TRBV28; j_gene: TRBJ2-1; abundance: .; CDR3aa: CASGTSNEQFF; CDR3nt: TGTGCCAGCGGAACTAGTAATGAGCAGTTCTTC
d_gene: TRBD1; v_gene: TRBV7-3; j_gene: TRBJ2-5; abundance: .; CDR3aa: CASSPSGQYQETQYF; CDR3nt: TGTGCCAGCAGCCCCTCGGGACAGTACCAAGAGACCCAGTACTTC
d_gene: .; v_gene: TRBV19; j_gene: TRBJ2-1; abundance: few; CDR3aa: CASRDRSPYNGQFF; CDR3nt: TGTGCCAGTAGGGACCGTTCTCCCTACAATGGGCAGTTCTTC
d_gene: .; v_gene: TRBV11-2; j_gene: TRBJ2-6; abundance: few; CDR3aa: CASSLSYSGANVLTF; CDR3nt: TGTGCCAGCAGCCTCAGTTACTCTGGGGCCAACGTCCTGACTTTC
d_gene: TRBD2; v_gene: TRBV20-1; j_gene: TRBJ2-3; abundance: few; CDR3aa: CSATSGGSTDTQYF; CDR3nt: TGCAGTGCAACTAGCGGAGGGAGCACAGATACGCAGTATTTT